Following are 21 T cell receptor beta chains from one sample sequenced in a study of shared T cell receptors in the human thymus. Clones were read by immunoSEQ multiplex PCR, and TCRdb kept only the in-frame ones, dropping some. The sample contains some 720,000 clones, around 89% of which appear only once. The data also belong to a second study, concerning human thymus T cells.

Sequencing was done on a sample of thymocytes. These receptors came from a boy less than two years old with a congenital heart defect.

The V gene is TRBV27, the J gene TRBJ1-1; D might be TRBD1 (6 bases). The V gene's germline CDR1 is MNHEY and CDR2 SMNVEV (reference sequence). CDR3 length equals 13 residues. Trimming removed 3 bases at V and 4 bases at J, with 9 bases between. CDR3 nucleotides: TGTGCCAGCAGTTTGGGGGACACCACTGAAGCTTTCTTT. Encoded protein: CASSLGDTTEAFF.

This clone was seen a few times. This rearrangement joins TRBV20-1 to TRBJ1-1; no clear D gene. V was trimmed by 2 bases and J by 4 bases, leaving 5 bases between them. Germline-derived CDR1 and CDR2 are DFQATT and SNEGSKA (reference sequence). The CDR3 extends over 11 amino acids. The CDR3: CSARSGTEAFF. CDR3 nucleotide sequence: TGCAGTGCTAGATCGGGCACTGAAGCTTTCTTT.

The chain uses TRBV7-9 and TRBJ1-3; D is possibly TRBD1 (5 bases). The CDR3 contains 16 residues. V was pared by 5 bases and J by 0 bases, with 14 bases between. Germline V gene sequence: CDR1 SEHNR, CDR2 FQNEAQ (reference sequence). The chain's CDR3 is CASSTSTAPSGNTIYF. The CDR3 DNA reads TGTGCCAGCAGCACCTCGACAGCTCCCTCTGGAAACACCATATATTTT.

J is TRBJ1-2 and V is TRBV4-3; 8 bases map to TRBD1. V lost 3 bases, J lost 8 bases, and 5 bases stayed unmatched. The CDR3 length is 13 residues. Germline V gene sequence: CDR1 LGHNA, CDR2 YSLEER. CDR3 nucleotides: TGCGCCAGCAGCCACGACAGGGGTAGCGGCTACACCTTC. Encoded protein: CASSHDRGSGYTF.

The V call is TRBV30, the J call TRBJ1-2; no clear D gene. Per germline, CDR1 GTSNPN and CDR2 SVGIG (reference sequence). The CDR3 has 16 amino acids. The germline V and J ends were trimmed by 0 bases and 1 base, with 15 bases remaining between them. CDR3 protein: CAWSVAQEGVNYGYTF. CDR3 sequence (DNA): TGTGCCTGGAGTGTAGCCCAAGAGGGAGTTAACTATGGCTACACCTTC.

The chain recombines TRBV19 with TRBJ1-5; tentative D call: TRBD1 (5 bases). Trimming cost V 3 bases and J 0 bases, with 15 bases left between them. Germline CDR1 reads LNHDA; CDR2 reads SQIVND (reference sequence). The CDR3 has 17 residues. Here the CDR3 DNA reads TGTGCCAGTAGTATTCCGACCGGGGGGAATAGCAATCAGCCCCAGCATTTT. This encodes CASSIPTGGNSNQPQHF.

The rearrangement links TRBV28 to TRBJ1-2; D gene ambiguous. V lost 10 bases and J lost 2, with 8 bases in between. The CDR3 is 11 residues long. CDR1 is MDHEN, CDR2 SYDVKM, per germline. CDR3 bases: TGTGCCACCCTGGGCAACTATGGCTACACCTTC. Translated: CATLGNYGYTF.

The chain is built from TRBV4-3 and TRBJ2-7, with D possibly TRBD2 on 6 matching bases. The CDR3 totals 16 residues. From germline, CDR1 is LGHNA and CDR2 YSLEER. V gave up 0 bases and J gave up 5 bases, with 17 bases separating them. The CDR3 sequence: CASSQELAVPPHEQYF. The CDR3 DNA reads TGCGCCAGCAGCCAAGAGTTAGCGGTACCTCCTCACGAGCAGTACTTC.

CDR3 DNA sequence: TGTGCCAGCTCAGTCGGGGGTAACACCGGGGAGCTGTTTTTT. Translation: CASSVGGNTGELFF. The chain couples TRBV18 to TRBJ2-2, with D perhaps TRBD2 (6 bases). This CDR3 spans 14 amino acids. From germline, CDR1 is KGHSH and CDR2 LQKENI. With 5 bases removed from V and 2 bases from J, the gap between germline ends came to 9 bases.

This chain joins TRBV7-2 and TRBJ1-5, with D maybe TRBD1 (5 bases). This CDR3 contains 15 residues. V was shortened by 0 bases and J by 5 bases, with 11 bases between the two germline ends. Per the germline V gene, CDR1 is SGHTA and CDR2 is FQGNSA. This chain's CDR3 is CASSLAQGRDQPQHF. CDR3 DNA: TGTGCCAGCAGCTTAGCGCAGGGCAGGGATCAGCCCCAGCATTTT.

The CDR3 bases are TGTGCCAGCAGTCGGACAGAAGGCTACGAGCAGTACTTC. Translated: CASSRTEGYEQYF. The V gene is TRBV28, the J gene TRBJ2-7; weak D call: TRBD1 (6 bases). From germline, CDR1 is MDHEN and CDR2 SYDVKM. V dropped 5 bases and J dropped 3 bases, with 11 bases sitting between them. The CDR3 is 13 amino acids.

The V call is TRBV7-9, the J call TRBJ2-7, with D possibly TRBD1 on 5 matching bases. The CDR3 is 14 amino acids. Germline CDR1 reads SEHNR; CDR2 reads FQNEAQ (reference sequence). The V end was cut by 4 bases, the J end by 3 bases, with 13 bases between. In DNA, the CDR3 is TGTGCCAGCAGCTCCGTGGGGCAGGTCTACGAGCAGTACTTC. Protein sequence: CASSSVGQVYEQYF.

A remark on this clone: Other DNA sequences in this specimen translate into the identical CDR3. The chain recombines TRBV7-9 with TRBJ2-7; D is unclear. The CDR3 runs 11 residues. The V end lost 5 bases, the J end lost 4 bases, and 6 bases lay between the germline ends. Germline CDR1 SEHNR, CDR2 FQNEAQ (reference sequence). CDR3 DNA sequence: TGTGCCAGCAGCCCAACTTACGAGCAGTACTTC. Its protein is CASSPTYEQYF.

The gene calls are TRBV6-5 and TRBJ2-3, with 12 nucleotides matching TRBD2. Germline CDR1 reads MNHEY; CDR2 reads SVGAGI. The CDR3 is made up of 16 amino acids. Trimming at V came to 4 bases and at J to 5 bases, leaving 7 bases not matched to a gene. The CDR3 DNA is TGTGCCAGCAGTTCTCGGACTAGCGGGAAGGGAGATACGCAGTATTTT. Its protein product is CASSSRTSGKGDTQYF.

V and J are TRBV7-9 and TRBJ1-4, with D unclear. Germline V lookup: CDR1 SEHNR, CDR2 FQNEAQ (reference sequence). Deletions cut 4 bases from V and 8 bases from J, with 17 bases between. The length of the CDR3 is 15 residues. The CDR3 is CASSSLSCDREKLFF. In DNA, the CDR3 is TGTGCCAGCAGCTCGCTGAGTTGTGATCGGGAAAAACTGTTTTTT.

CDR3 DNA sequence: TGTGCCACCTCCGGGACAGACGACACTGAAGCTTTCTTT. Protein product: CATSGTDDTEAFF. The chain recombines TRBV2 with TRBJ1-1; 7 bases are shared with TRBD1. Losses at the gene ends were 10 bases for V and 3 bases for J; bases not matched to a gene: 8. Germline CDR1 is SNHLY and CDR2 is FYNNEI. The CDR3 sequence is 13 residues long. The variable domain in full, completed from reference TRBV2 and TRBJ1-1, reads EPEVTQTPSHQVTQMGQEVILRCVPISNHLYFYWYRQILGQKVEFLVSFYNNEISEKSEIFDDQFSVERPDGSNFTLKIRSTKLEDSAMYFCATSGTDDTEAFFGQGTRLTVV.

The chain uses TRBV6-5 and TRBJ1-3; a weak D match, TRBD1 (5 bases). V was pared by 6 bases and J by 5 bases, with 11 bases between. Looked up from germline, CDR1 is MNHEY and CDR2 is SVGAGI. This CDR3 comprises 13 residues. In DNA form, the CDR3 reads TGTGCCAGCAGCCGCCTGGACAGAAACACCATATATTTT. It is translated as CASSRLDRNTIYF.

CDR3 residues: CAWRDRGEGTQYF. As DNA, the CDR3 is TGTGCCTGGAGGGACAGGGGAGAAGGGACCCAGTACTTC. The chain uses TRBV30 and TRBJ2-5, with 9 positions matching TRBD1. Germline V gene sequence: CDR1 GTSNPN, CDR2 SVGIG (reference sequence). After removal of 3 bases from V and 7 bases from J, the junction contained 6 bases not matched to a gene. The CDR3 length is 13 residues.

The chain has TRBV4-3 and TRBJ2-7; 14 bases line up with TRBD2. The junction had 2 bases not matched to a gene; V was cut back by 4 bases and J by 3 bases. Germline loops: CDR1 LGHNA, CDR2 YSLEER. This CDR3 spans 15 amino acids. The CDR3 DNA sequence: TGCGCCAGCAGCCGAGGACTAGCGGGGGGCTACGAGCAGTACTTC. It is translated as CASSRGLAGGYEQYF.

The chain recombines TRBV7-2 with TRBJ2-5; 9 bases align to TRBD2. Trimming removed 5 bases from V and 5 bases from J; junction bases left unmatched: 9. The CDR3 length is 15 residues. Germline values: CDR1 SGHTA, CDR2 FQGNSA. The CDR3 DNA reads TGTGCCAGCAGCCGTAGCGGGAGTGCCGGGGAGACCCAGTACTTC. This codes for CASSRSGSAGETQYF. Complete variable domain (other parts from reference TRBV7-2 and TRBJ2-5): GAGVSQSPSNKVTEKGKDVELRCDPISGHTALYWYRQSLGQGLEFLIYFQGNSAPDKSGLPSDRFSAERTGGSVSTLTIQRTQQEDSAVYLCASSRSGSAGETQYFGPGTRLLVL.

This chain links TRBV19 with TRBJ2-7, with 9 bases aligning to TRBD1. Germline V gene data show CDR1 as LNHDA and CDR2 as SQIVND (reference sequence). The CDR3 runs 13 residues. Losses at the gene ends were 6 bases for V and 6 bases for J; bases not matched to a gene: 6. CDR3 DNA sequence: TGTGCCAGTAGGCCGGGACAGGGAGGCGAGCAGTACTTC. This sequence encodes CASRPGQGGEQYF.